This record concerns one TCR beta chain sequence. Distinct nucleotide sequences in the sample also encode this CDR3. The data originate from a study of blood T cell repertoires in COVID-19. Per the original methods: Amplification of reference gene primers provided the estimated nucleated cell counts. Profiled with immunoSEQ multiplex PCR; TCRdb holds only in-frame clones, not every one. That table gives V, J and clone size, and the DNA gave D and trimming. Of around 480,000 clones listed, 70% to 90% are singletons. This CDR3 is built from 13 residues. V was shortened by 0 bases and J by 7 bases, with 7 bases between the two germline ends. Germline V gene lookup returns CDR1 MNHEY and CDR2 SVGAGI.

The rearrangement links TRBV6-5 to TRBJ1-5, with no clear D. Sequencing was done on a sample of peripheral blood. The TCR sequence derives from a woman between 50 and 59 years old with COVID-19, enrolled during active disease. The CDR3 nucleotides read TGTGCCAGCAGTTACTCGAGTAACCAGCCCCAGCATTTT. The encoded protein is CASSYSSNQPQHF.